This T cell receptor beta chain was captured by sequencing in a study of T cell responses to AZD1222 COVID-19 vaccine. About this clone itself: No antigen is known for it.

Regarding the study as a whole: All repertoire sampling was performed exclusively after the peak T cell response.

This CDR3 contains 12 residues. The germline V gene encodes CDR1 LNHDA and CDR2 SQIVND (reference sequence). V lost 5 bases to trimming and J lost 5 bases, with 9 bases between them. Libraries were prepared by immunoSEQ multiplex PCR; TCRdb keeps only in-frame clonotypes and omits some of them. The table shows about 120,000 clones, with around 82% occurring only once. This sequence originates from an adult in good health. The gene calls are TRBV19 and TRBJ1-2, with a weak D call TRBD1 (6 bases). The source was peripheral blood, collected on day 0 of AZD1222 vaccination. The CDR3, as DNA: TGTGCCAGTAGTGCCAGGGGATATGGCTACACCTTC. Translating gives CASSARGYGYTF.